Shown below are 6 T cell receptor beta chains from a single sample sequenced in a study of CD8+CD57+ T cells in acquired aplastic anemia. The study profiled TCR beta VDJ and CDR3 using genomic DNA as template. TCRdb independently ran MiXCR on the reads; one entry per CDR3 protein. The sample consists of roughly 220,000 distinct CDR3 sequences, 55% to 65% of them appearing once. Individuals selected for sequencing had exhibited CD8+CD57+ cell expansion on flow cytometry. The sample comprised sorted CD4+, CD8+, or CD8+CD57+ T cells (not recorded which) from PBMCs. All receptors derive from a human donor with aplastic anemia.

This chain uses TRBV4-1 with TRBJ2-7; D unresolved. The CDR3 is made up of 15 amino acids. Looked up from germline, CDR1 is MGHRA and CDR2 is YSYEKL. V lost 0 bases, J lost 2 bases, and 11 bases lay in between. This CDR3 reads CASSQDWAPTYEQYF. In nucleotides, the CDR3 is TGCGCCAGCAGCCAAGATTGGGCCCCGACCTACGAGCAGTACTTC.

At least ten counts were recorded for this clonotype. The J gene is TRBJ1-6, the V gene TRBV6-1; 11 bases agree with TRBD1. Trimming removed 8 bases from V and 7 bases from J; junction bases left unmatched: 1. The CDR3 is 13 amino acids. CDR1 is MNHNS and CDR2 is SASEGT in the germline V gene. CDR3 DNA: TGTGCCAGCGGACAGGGGGCGAATTCACCCCTCCACTTT. It codes for CASGQGANSPLHF.

The rearrangement links TRBV10-3 to TRBJ2-7, with TRBD1 identical over 8 bases. Trimming cost V 5 bases and J 1 base; bases outside gene matches: 4. From germline, CDR1 is ENHRY and CDR2 SYGVKD. CDR3 length equals 14 residues. The CDR3 nucleotides are TGTGCCATCAGTCAGGGGGCGACTTCCTACGAGCAGTACTTC. Residues: CAISQGATSYEQYF.

A single count supports this clonotype. The V call is TRBV5-5, the J call TRBJ1-2; tentatively, D is TRBD1 (6 bases). CDR1 and CDR2 (germline): SGHKS, YYEKEE (reference sequence). The CDR3 is 16 amino acids. With 1 base removed from V and 1 base from J, the gap between germline ends came to 14 bases. The CDR3 region is CASSLPRTESNYGYTF. DNA of the CDR3: TGTGCCAGCAGCTTGCCAAGGACAGAGAGTAACTATGGCTACACCTTC.

This sequence joins TRBV20-1 and TRBJ2-7; no reliable D call. V was shortened by 3 bases and J by 7 bases, with 13 bases between the two germline ends. This CDR3 spans 12 amino acids. Germline V gene sequence: CDR1 DFQATT, CDR2 SNEGSKA (reference sequence). CDR3 residues: CSASGQGLEQYF. The CDR3 DNA is TGCAGTGCTAGTGGCCAAGGCCTTGAGCAGTACTTC.

This chain connects TRBV7-2 to TRBJ2-7; a weak D match, TRBD1 (6 bases). This CDR3 has 16 residues. Per germline, CDR1 SGHTA and CDR2 FQGNSA. Trimming left V 1 base short and J 7 bases short, with 20 bases between. The CDR3 DNA reads TGTGCCAGCAGCTTAGGAGGGTTCAGCGACACAGGGGAGCAGTACTTC. This gives the protein CASSLGGFSDTGEQYF.